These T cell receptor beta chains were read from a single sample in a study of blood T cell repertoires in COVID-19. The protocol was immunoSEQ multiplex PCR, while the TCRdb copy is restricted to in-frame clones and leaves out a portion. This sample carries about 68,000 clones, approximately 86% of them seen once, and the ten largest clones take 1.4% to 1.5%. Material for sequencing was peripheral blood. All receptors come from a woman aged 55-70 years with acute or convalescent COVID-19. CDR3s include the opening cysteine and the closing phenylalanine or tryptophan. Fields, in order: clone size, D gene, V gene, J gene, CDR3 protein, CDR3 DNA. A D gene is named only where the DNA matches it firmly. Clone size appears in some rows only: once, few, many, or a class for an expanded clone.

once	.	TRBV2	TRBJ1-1	CASTKQGSEAFF	TGTGCCAGCACCAAGCAGGGTTCTGAAGCTTTCTTT
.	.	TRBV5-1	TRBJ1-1	CASSRGDENTEAFF	TGCGCCAGCAGCCGGGGGGATGAGAACACTGAAGCTTTCTTT
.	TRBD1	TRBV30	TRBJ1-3	CAWSLLGHRGSGNTIYF	TGTGCCTGGAGCCTATTGGGACACAGGGGATCTGGAAACACCATATATTTT
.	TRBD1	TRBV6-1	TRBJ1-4	CASSLGQSNEKLFF	TGTGCCAGCAGTCTGGGACAGAGTAATGAAAAACTGTTTTTT
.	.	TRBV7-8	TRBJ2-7	CASSPTDASGPYEQYF	TGTGCCAGCAGCCCGACTGACGCGAGCGGTCCGTACGAGCAGTACTTC
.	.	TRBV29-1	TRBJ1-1	CSGVHRDYNEAFF	TGCAGCGGAGTACACAGGGATTACAATGAAGCTTTCTTT
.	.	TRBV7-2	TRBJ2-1	CASSLVRGAYNEQFF	TGTGCCAGCAGCTTAGTCCGGGGGGCATACAATGAGCAGTTCTTC
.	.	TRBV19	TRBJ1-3	CASSIPRQVSGNTIYF	TGTGCCAGTAGTATTCCTCGACAGGTCTCTGGAAACACCATATATTTT
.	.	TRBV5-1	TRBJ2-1	CASSLESGRWFF	TGCGCCAGCAGCTTGGAGAGCGGTCGCTGGTTCTTC
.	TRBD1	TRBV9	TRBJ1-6	CASSVTGESPLHF	TGTGCCAGCAGCGTGACAGGGGAATCACCCCTCCACTTT
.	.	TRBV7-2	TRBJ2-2	CASSYSRTTGELFF	TGTGCCAGCAGCTACAGCCGAACCACCGGGGAGCTGTTTTTT
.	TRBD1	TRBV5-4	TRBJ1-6	CASSSMGQKNSPLHF	TGTGCCAGCAGCTCGATGGGACAGAAGAATTCACCCCTCCACTTT
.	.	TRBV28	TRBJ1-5	CASTPNGGGGNQPQHF	TGTGCCAGCACCCCAAATGGGGGGGGTGGCAATCAGCCCCAGCATTTT
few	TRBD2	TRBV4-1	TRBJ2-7	CASSHLLSGGFYEQYF	TGCGCCAGCAGCCATCTCCTTAGCGGGGGGTTCTACGAGCAGTACTTC
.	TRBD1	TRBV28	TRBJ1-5	CASRFSGQGRQPQHF	TGTGCCAGCAGATTTTCCGGACAGGGTAGACAGCCCCAGCATTTT
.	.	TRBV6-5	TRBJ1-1	CASSYSKGAEAFF	TGTGCCAGCAGTTACTCGAAAGGGGCTGAAGCTTTCTTT
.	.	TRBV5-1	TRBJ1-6	CASSLAPMNNSPLHF	TGCGCCAGCAGCTTGGCCCCTATGAATAATTCACCCCTCCACTTT
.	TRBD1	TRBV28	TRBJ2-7	CASSLWGQGSSYEQYF	TGTGCCAGCAGTTTATGGGGACAGGGCAGCTCCTACGAGCAGTACTTC
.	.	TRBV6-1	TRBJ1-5	CASSERTGNQPQHF	TGTGCCAGCAGTGAAAGGACAGGCAATCAGCCCCAGCATTTT
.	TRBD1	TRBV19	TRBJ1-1	CASSTGDRVNTEAFF	TGTGCCAGTAGTACAGGGGACAGGGTGAACACTGAAGCTTTCTTT
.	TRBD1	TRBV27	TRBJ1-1	CASSLMGQIPSEAFF	TGTGCCAGCAGTTTAATGGGACAGATTCCTTCTGAAGCTTTCTTT
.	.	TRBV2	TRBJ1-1	CATRGSMNTEAFF	TGTGCCACCCGAGGTTCCATGAACACTGAAGCTTTCTTT
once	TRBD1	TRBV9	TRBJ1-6	CASSVAGTGDNSPLHF	TGTGCCAGCAGCGTAGCAGGGACAGGGGATAATTCACCCCTCCACTTT
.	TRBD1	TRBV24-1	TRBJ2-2	CATSDLGRGYTGELFF	TGTGCCACCAGTGATTTGGGCAGGGGGTACACCGGGGAGCTGTTTTTT
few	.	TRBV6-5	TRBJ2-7	CASSRTYTTSTRQYF	TGTGCCAGCAGCCGGACATATACTACTTCTACGAGACAGTACTTC
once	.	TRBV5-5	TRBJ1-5	CASSLGVNQPQHF	TGTGCCAGCAGCTTGGGCGTCAATCAGCCCCAGCATTTT
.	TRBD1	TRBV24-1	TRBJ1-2	CATSDATGYGYTF	TGTGCCACCAGTGACGCGACAGGGTATGGCTACACCTTC
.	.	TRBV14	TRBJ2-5	CASSQDRGTQYF	TGTGCCAGCAGCCAAGATCGAGGGACCCAGTACTTC
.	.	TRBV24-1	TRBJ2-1	CATSDPSPGANNEQFF	TGTGCCACCAGTGATCCCTCCCCGGGAGCGAACAATGAGCAGTTCTTC
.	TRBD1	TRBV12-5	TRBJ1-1	CASGQSPGGWRNTEAFF	TGTGCTAGTGGTCAATCTCCAGGGGGCTGGAGGAACACTGAAGCTTTCTTT
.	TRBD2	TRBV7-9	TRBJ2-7	CASSSTSGIDEQYF	TGTGCCAGCAGCTCGACTAGCGGGATCGACGAGCAGTACTTC
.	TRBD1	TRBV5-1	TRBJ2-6	CASSLWAGGSGANVLTF	TGCGCCAGCAGCTTGTGGGCAGGGGGCAGTGGGGCCAACGTCCTGACTTTC
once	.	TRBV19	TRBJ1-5	CASGFEEPQHF	TGTGCCAGTGGGTTTGAGGAACCCCAGCATTTT
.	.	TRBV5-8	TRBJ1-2	CASSLEFQGPYGYTF	TGTGCCAGCAGCTTGGAGTTCCAGGGCCCCTATGGCTACACCTTC
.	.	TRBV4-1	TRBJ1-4	CASSHKDSSRGELFF	TGCGCCAGCAGCCATAAAGACAGCTCTCGGGGGGAACTGTTTTTT
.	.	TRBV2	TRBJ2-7	CASWQLGGEQYF	TGTGCCAGCTGGCAGTTAGGGGGCGAGCAGTACTTC
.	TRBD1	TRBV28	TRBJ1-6	CASSLGQGRSPLHF	TGTGCCAGCAGTTTAGGACAGGGGAGGTCACCCCTCCACTTT
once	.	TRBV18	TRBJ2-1	CASSPPLSSYNEQFF	TGTGCCAGCTCACCACCGCTGAGCTCCTACAATGAGCAGTTCTTC
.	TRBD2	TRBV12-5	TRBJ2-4	CASGQGGAGAKNIQYF	TGTGCTAGTGGTCAGGGAGGGGCCGGAGCCAAAAACATTCAGTACTTC
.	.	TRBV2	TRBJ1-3	CASRRGHPQGPSSGNTIYF	TGTGCCAGCCGTCGGGGACACCCGCAGGGGCCGAGCTCTGGAAACACCATATATTTT
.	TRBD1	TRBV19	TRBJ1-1	CASSIAGQGANTEAFF	TGTGCCAGTAGTATAGCGGGACAGGGGGCGAACACTGAAGCTTTCTTT
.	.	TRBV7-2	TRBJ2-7	CASSLPSIYEQYF	TGTGCCAGCAGCTTGCCTAGCATCTACGAGCAGTACTTC
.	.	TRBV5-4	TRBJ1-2	CASSLFNSYGYTF	TGTGCCAGCAGCTTGTTCAACAGCTATGGCTACACCTTC
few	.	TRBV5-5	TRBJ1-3	CASSLGGRGNTIYF	TGTGCCAGCAGCTTGGGGGGCAGAGGAAACACCATATATTTT